A single sample gave rise to the 17 T cell receptor beta chains below, sequenced in a study of CD8+CD57+ T cells in acquired aplastic anemia. An expansion of CD8+CD57+ cells by flow cytometry had been shown in patients chosen for sequencing. CDR3 and TCR beta VDJ profiling relied on a genomic DNA template. TCRdb analysed the reads with MiXCR anew, one entry per CDR3 protein. The data show over 150,000 distinct CDR3 sequences, 60% to 80% seen once. The sequenced sample was sorted CD4+, CD8+, or CD8+CD57+ T cells (not recorded which) from PBMCs. Receptors were obtained from a human donor with aplastic anemia.

This clonotype was seen just once. The V gene is TRBV6-4, the J gene TRBJ2-3, with 11 bases identical to TRBD2. Germline V gene lookup returns CDR1 MRHNA and CDR2 SNTAGT. V lost 2 bases, J lost 8 bases, and 6 bases stayed unmatched. The CDR3 consists of 15 residues. The CDR3 protein is CASSDAPTSGGTQYF. CDR3 bases: TGTGCCAGCAGTGACGCCCCCACTAGCGGGGGTACGCAGTATTTT.

This clonotype was seen only once. The chain uses TRBV15 and TRBJ1-5; TRBD1 is a possible D gene (5 bases). V lost 1 base and J lost 4, with 11 bases in between. The CDR3 extends over 15 amino acids. From germline, CDR1 is LNHNV and CDR2 YYDKDF (reference sequence). CDR3 DNA: TGTGCCACCAGCAGAGGGGGCCAGACGAATCAGCCCCAGCATTTT. Its protein is CATSRGGQTNQPQHF.

The chain couples TRBV15 to TRBJ2-2, with a tentative D call TRBD2 (6 bases). The length of the CDR3 is 16 residues. The germline V and J ends were trimmed by 0 bases and 5 bases, with 13 bases remaining between them. The germline gives CDR1 LNHNV, CDR2 YYDKDF (reference sequence). DNA of the CDR3: TGTGCCACCAGCAGAGACTCGCGGGGCCAGACCGGGGAGCTGTTTTTT. As protein: CATSRDSRGQTGELFF. The whole variable domain, remainder taken from reference TRBV15 and TRBJ2-2, is DAMVIQNPRYQVTQFGKPVTLSCSQTLNHNVMYWYQQKSSQAPKLLFHYYDKDFNNEADTPDNFQSRRPNTSFCFLDIRSPGLGDTAMYLCATSRDSRGQTGELFFGEGSRLTVL.

CDR3 protein: CASSLAGDYSPLHF. The CDR3 DNA sequence: TGCGCCAGCAGCTTGGCAGGGGACTATTCACCCCTCCACTTT. The chain employs TRBV5-1 and TRBJ1-6, with D possibly being TRBD1 (6 bases). The V gene's germline CDR1 is SGHRS and CDR2 YFSETQ. The CDR3 is 14 amino acids. Between the trimmed V and J ends, which lost 0 bases and 8 bases, there was a span of 9 bases. The full variable domain, in which reference TRBV5-1 and TRBJ1-6 provide the parts outside the CDR3, is KAGVTQTPRYLIKTRGQQVTLSCSPISGHRSVSWYQQTPGQGLQFLFEYFSETQRNKGNFPGRFSGRQFSNSRSEMNVSTLELGDSALYLCASSLAGDYSPLHFGNGTRLTVT.

This chain joins TRBV25-1 and TRBJ2-7; a weak D match, TRBD1 (6 bases). The CDR3 runs to 17 residues. Germline CDR1 MGHDK, CDR2 SYGVNS. The V and J ends lost 2 bases and 3 bases respectively, with 20 bases between them. The CDR3 loop reads CASSEAPLTGNLYEQYF. Here the CDR3 DNA reads TGTGCCAGCAGTGAAGCCCCTCTAACAGGGAACCTCTACGAGCAGTACTTC.

Remarks on this clonotype: Sequence at one end of the junction differs from germline and may be a read error. The rearrangement links TRBV6-1 to TRBJ2-3; D not resolved. The V gene's germline CDR1 is MNHNS and CDR2 SASEGT. The CDR3 length is 13 residues. In nucleotides, the CDR3 is TGTGCCAGCAGGACACTCAGAGCAGAGACGCAGTATTTT. This sequence encodes CASRTLRAETQYF.

The chain combines TRBV20-1 with TRBJ2-7; D is possibly TRBD2 (6 bases). V was shortened by 1 base and J by 0 bases, with 13 bases between the two germline ends. This CDR3 contains 15 residues. Germline V gives CDR1 DFQATT, CDR2 SNEGSKA (reference sequence). The CDR3 loop is CSARARDFPSYEQYF. As DNA, the CDR3 is TGCAGTGCTAGAGCGCGGGACTTTCCCTCCTACGAGCAGTACTTC.

V and J are TRBV20-1 and TRBJ2-7; D is unclear. Trimming cost V 7 bases and J 2 bases, with 15 bases left between them. Germline CDR1 is DFQATT and CDR2 is SNEGSKA (reference sequence). The CDR3 runs to 13 residues. CDR3 nucleotide sequence: TGCAGTGTCACGGACGGTACGACCTACGAGCAGTACTTC. Translation: CSVTDGTTYEQYF.

The chain is built from TRBV5-1 and TRBJ2-2; D is unresolved. CDR3 size: 15 residues. Trimming pared 1 base from V and 1 base from J, leaving 8 bases between. CDR1 and CDR2 from the germline V gene are SGHRS and YFSETQ. CDR3: CASSLSLGNTGELFF. The DNA of the CDR3 is TGCGCCAGCAGCTTGAGTCTGGGGAACACCGGGGAGCTGTTTTTT.

The rearrangement links TRBV7-2 to TRBJ2-7, with 8 bases that match TRBD1. V lost 3 bases to trimming and J lost 5 bases; unmatched junction nucleotides: 9. CDR3 length: 15 residues. Germline V lookup: CDR1 SGHTA, CDR2 FQGNSA. CDR3 residues: CASSFGQGFVDEQYF. CDR3 bases: TGTGCCAGCAGCTTCGGACAGGGTTTCGTCGACGAGCAGTACTTC.

CDR3 bases: TGTGCCAGCAGGGATAGCGGGAGGGCCGGGGAGCTGTTTTTT. Translating gives CASRDSGRAGELFF. The chain employs TRBV2 and TRBJ2-2; 11 nucleotides match TRBD2. Germline CDR1 is SNHLY and CDR2 is FYNNEI. V was pared by 6 bases and J by 6 bases, with 3 bases of the junction left unmatched. This CDR3 has 14 amino acids.

The gene calls are TRBV5-6 and TRBJ1-2; tentatively, D is TRBD1 (5 bases). CDR3 length equals 13 residues. Germline V lookup: CDR1 SGHDT, CDR2 YYEEEE. V was trimmed by 0 bases and J by 3 bases, leaving 6 bases between them. The CDR3 coding sequence is TGTGCCAGCAGCTTGGCCAGGGACTATGGCTACACCTTC. Its translation is CASSLARDYGYTF.

This clonotype was picked up many times. The rearrangement links TRBV4-1 to TRBJ2-5, with 15 positions matching TRBD2. Germline V gene data show CDR1 as MGHRA and CDR2 as YSYEKL. With V trimmed by 0 bases and J by 5 bases, 7 bases remained unmatched. The CDR3 has 18 amino acids. DNA of the CDR3: TGCGCCAGCAGCCAAGATTTCTCCGGACTAGCGGGAGGGGAGACCCAGTACTTC. Translation: CASSQDFSGLAGGETQYF.

The chain is built from TRBV7-9 and TRBJ2-7, with TRBD2 matching over 8 bases. V lost 7 bases to trimming and J lost 3 bases; unmatched junction nucleotides: 5. The germline V gene encodes CDR1 SEHNR and CDR2 FQNEAQ (reference sequence). This CDR3 spans 13 amino acids. The DNA of the CDR3 is TGTGCCAGCACCGGGGGGGGGATCTACGAGCAGTACTTC. It specifies CASTGGGIYEQYF. The complete variable domain, with remaining parts taken from reference TRBV7-9 and TRBJ2-7, reads DTGVSQNPRHKITKRGQNVTFRCDPISEHNRLYWYRQTLGQGPEFLTYFQNEAQLEKSRLLSDRFSAERPKGSFSTLEIQRTEQGDSAMYLCASTGGGIYEQYFGPGTRLTVT.

The V call is TRBV15, the J call TRBJ2-1; 7 nucleotides align to TRBD2. Germline-derived CDR1 and CDR2 are LNHNV and YYDKDF (reference sequence). V gave up 1 base and J gave up 7 bases; unmatched junction bases: 10. This CDR3 spans 16 amino acids. The DNA of the CDR3 is TGTGCCACCAGCAGAGGGCTGGGTAGCGGGCTAAATGAGCAGTTCTTC. Its protein is CATSRGLGSGLNEQFF.

The J gene is TRBJ2-2, the V gene TRBV24-1; 8 bases agree with TRBD2. J lost 7 bases, V lost 5 bases, and 8 bases had no gene match. Germline V gene lookup returns CDR1 KGHDR and CDR2 SFDVKD. The CDR3 loop spans 15 amino acids. CDR3 in amino acids: CATSVPGGAVGELFF. The CDR3 DNA sequence: TGTGCCACCAGTGTGCCCGGGGGGGCCGTCGGGGAGCTGTTTTTT.

The table lists this clonotype with a few counts. The rearrangement links TRBV9 to TRBJ1-6; D unclear. From germline, CDR1 is SGDLS and CDR2 YYNGEE. This CDR3 is built from 16 residues. The V and J ends lost 3 bases and 7 bases respectively, with 17 bases between them. Here the CDR3 reads CASSEYPSVGNSPLHF. The CDR3 coding sequence is TGTGCCAGCAGCGAGTACCCGTCCGTGGGAAATTCACCCCTCCACTTT.